Presented here are 8 T cell receptor beta chains from one specimen sequenced in a study of OX40 agonist ivuxolimab in advanced cancers. Here immunoSEQ multiplex PCR was the method, and the copy in TCRdb shows in-frame clones only, minus some. The table lists tens of thousands of clones, over 70% of them singletons. Source: CD4+ or CD8+ T cells sorted from blood, taken in a trial of the OX40 agonist ivuxolimab. The receptor set was obtained from an adult with an advanced solid tumor such as melanoma, head and neck, liver or kidney cancer.

The V gene is TRBV29-1, the J gene TRBJ1-2; 12 bases match TRBD1. V was clipped by 6 bases and J by 3 bases; unmatched bases: 11. The CDR3 totals 16 residues. Germline loops: CDR1 SQVTM, CDR2 ANQGSEA. DNA for the CDR3: TGCAGCGTAATATCCGGGACAGGGGGCTTGGACTATGGCTACACCTTC. Translation gives CSVISGTGGLDYGYTF.

The chain uses TRBV10-2 and TRBJ1-2, with no clear D. Trimming removed 2 bases at V and 1 base at J, with 5 bases between. The CDR3 sequence is 13 residues long. Per the germline V gene, CDR1 is WSHSY and CDR2 is SAAADI. The CDR3 nucleotides read TGCGCCAGCAGTGAGAACAGTAACTATGGCTACACCTTC. As protein: CASSENSNYGYTF.

The chain carries TRBV29-1 and TRBJ1-2; TRBD1 aligns across 7 bases. V was pared by 7 bases and J by 2 bases, with 7 bases of the junction left unmatched. Germline lookup yields CDR1 SQVTM and CDR2 ANQGSEA. CDR3 length equals 13 residues. CDR3 protein: CSGLGGSNYGYTF. The CDR3 DNA reads as TGCAGCGGCTTAGGGGGCAGCAACTATGGCTACACCTTC.

The chain recombines TRBV11-2 with TRBJ2-7; 9 bases map to TRBD1. Trimming cost V 5 bases and J 4 bases; bases outside gene matches: 21. Germline CDR1 SGHAT, CDR2 FQNNGV. This CDR3 is built from 19 residues. The DNA for the CDR3 is TGTGCCAGCAGCCCGCCCGGGACAGGGAGTCTCCTGCCCTTTTACGAGCAGTACTTC. Encoded protein: CASSPPGTGSLLPFYEQYF.

This rearrangement joins TRBV27 to TRBJ2-5, with TRBD2 identical over 11 bases. Unmatched junction bases numbered 2, after V lost 7 bases and J lost 4 bases. Germline CDR1 and CDR2: MNHEY and SMNVEV (reference sequence). This CDR3 spans 13 amino acids. This CDR3 is CASTGTSGETQYF. The CDR3 region has the DNA TGTGCCAGCACCGGGACTAGCGGAGAGACCCAGTACTTC.

This sequence joins TRBV9 and TRBJ2-7; 11 bases are a match to TRBD2. CDR1 is SGDLS, CDR2 YYNGEE, per germline. The CDR3 runs to 15 residues. Trimming removed 4 bases from V and 4 bases from J; junction bases left unmatched: 7. CDR3 residues: CASSNTGTSGYEQYF. CDR3 nucleotides: TGTGCCAGCAGCAATACCGGGACTAGCGGATACGAGCAGTACTTC.

The chain employs TRBV30 and TRBJ2-3; 10 bases map to TRBD2. The CDR3 length is 15 residues. CDR1 and CDR2 from the germline V gene are GTSNPN and SVGIG (reference sequence). J lost 2 bases, V lost 3 bases, and 5 bases had no gene match. The CDR3 is CAWRASGSLTDTQYF. The CDR3 nucleotides are TGTGCCTGGAGAGCTAGCGGGAGCCTCACAGATACGCAGTATTTT.

The table lists this clone with a count of one. V and J are TRBV11-3 and TRBJ2-7; a possible D gene is TRBD2 (6 bases). The germline V and J ends were trimmed by 3 bases and 4 bases, with 10 bases remaining between them. The germline CDR1 and CDR2 sequences are SGHNT and YENEEA. CDR3 size: 13 residues. The CDR3 nucleotides read TGTGCCAGCAGCTTCGGGGGACTGTACGAGCAGTACTTC. It translates to CASSFGGLYEQYF.